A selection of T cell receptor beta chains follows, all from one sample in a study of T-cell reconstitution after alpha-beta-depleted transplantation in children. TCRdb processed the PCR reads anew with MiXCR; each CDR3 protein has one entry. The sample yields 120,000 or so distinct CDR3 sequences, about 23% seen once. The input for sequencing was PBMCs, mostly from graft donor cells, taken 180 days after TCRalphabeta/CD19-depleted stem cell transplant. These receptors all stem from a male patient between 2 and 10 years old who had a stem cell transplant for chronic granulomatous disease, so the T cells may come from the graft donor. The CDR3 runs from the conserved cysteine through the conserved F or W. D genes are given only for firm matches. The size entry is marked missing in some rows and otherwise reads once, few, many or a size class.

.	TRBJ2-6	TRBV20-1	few	TGCAGTGCTGGGGGGACAGCTGGGGCCAACGGCCTGACTTTC	CSAGGTAGANGLTF
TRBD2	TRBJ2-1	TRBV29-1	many	TGCAGCGTGGGGGAGGGCGCCTACAATGAGCAGTTCTTC	CSVGEGAYNEQFF
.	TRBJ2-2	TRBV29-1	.	TGCAGCGTTCCACTACTGAACACCGGGGAGCTGTTTTTT	CSVPLLNTGELFF
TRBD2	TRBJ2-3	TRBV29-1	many	TGCAGCGCAGGGGGACTAGCGGGTACAGCTTCTAGCACAGATACGCAGTATTTT	CSAGGLAGTASSTDTQYF
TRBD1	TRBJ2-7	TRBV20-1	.	TGCAGTCCCGGCCGGGACAGATACGAGCAGTACTTC	CSPGRDRYEQYF
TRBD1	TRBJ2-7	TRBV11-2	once	TGTGCCAGCAATCAGGGACAGGGGTGGCGCGAGCAGTACTTC	CASNQGQGWREQYF
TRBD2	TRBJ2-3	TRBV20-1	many	TGCAGTGCCCCCCGGGACTACACAGATACGCAGTATTTT	CSAPRDYTDTQYF
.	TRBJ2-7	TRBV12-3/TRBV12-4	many	TGTGCCAGCAGTTTAGTGTCGGTTTACGAGCAGTACTTC	CASSLVSVYEQYF
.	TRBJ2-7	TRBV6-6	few	TGTGCCAGCAGTTACAGGGACCTCTACGAGCAGTACTTC	CASSYRDLYEQYF
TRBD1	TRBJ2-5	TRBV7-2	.	TGTGCCAGCAGCTTAGATACAGGGGCCGGAGAGACCCAGTACTTC	CASSLDTGAGETQYF
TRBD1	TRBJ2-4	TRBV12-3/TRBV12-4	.	TGTGCCAGCACCACGACAGGGGCCAAAAACATTCAGTACTTC	CASTTTGAKNIQYF
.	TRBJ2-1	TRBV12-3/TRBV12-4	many	TGTGCCAGCAGTCGGGAAGGGGCTGGGCAGTTCTTC	CASSREGAGQFF
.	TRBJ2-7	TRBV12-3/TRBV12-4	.	TGTGCCAGCAGGAGGACCAACGAGCAGTACTTC	CASRRTNEQYF
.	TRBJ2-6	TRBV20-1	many	TGCAGTGCTAGTCGACCCATCGCGGGGGCCAACGTCCTGACTTTC	CSASRPIAGANVLTF
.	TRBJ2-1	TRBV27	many	TGTGCCAGCCTTAAGGAACTAGCTGGTCATGAGCAGTTCTTC	CASLKELAGHEQFF
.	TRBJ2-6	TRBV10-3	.	TGTGCCATCAGAACCTCTGGGGCCAACGTCCTGACTTTC	CAIRTSGANVLTF
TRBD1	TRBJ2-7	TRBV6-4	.	TGTGCCAGCACCGTCGGACAGGGGGCGAACTACGAGCAGTACTTC	CASTVGQGANYEQYF
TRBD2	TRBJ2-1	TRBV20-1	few	TGCAGTGCTGCTGGGACTACGAACGCCAATGAGCAGTTCTTC	CSAAGTTNANEQFF
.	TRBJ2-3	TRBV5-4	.	TGTGCCAGCAGCTTGGACAGGGTTAGCACAGATACGCAGTATTTT	CASSLDRVSTDTQYF
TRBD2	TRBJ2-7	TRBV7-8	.	TGTGCCAGCAGCTCCCTAAACCGGGGGGCCTACGAGCAGTACTTC	CASSSLNRGAYEQYF
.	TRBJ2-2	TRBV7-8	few	TGTGCCAGCAGCTCGATATTAGCGACCGGGGAGCTGTTTTTT	CASSSILATGELFF
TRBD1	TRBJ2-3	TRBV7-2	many	TGTGCCAGCAGCTTAGAATGGACAGGGGTTGCGGATACGCAGTATTTT	CASSLEWTGVADTQYF
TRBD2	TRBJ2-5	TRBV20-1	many	TGCAGTGCTAGAGGCTTAGCGGGAGGAGAGACCCAGTACTTC	CSARGLAGGETQYF
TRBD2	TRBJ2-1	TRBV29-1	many	TGCAGCGTTGAGCGGGAGGGCCCAGTCTTC	CSVEREGPVF
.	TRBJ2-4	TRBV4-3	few	TGCGCCAGCAGCCAAGATTCGGGGGCAGGAGCCAAAAACATTCAGTACTTC	CASSQDSGAGAKNIQYF
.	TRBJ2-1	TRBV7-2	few	TGTGCCAGCAGCCCGGGGCTAGCGTACAATGAGCAGTTCTTC	CASSPGLAYNEQFF